Below, 21 T cell receptor delta chains from the same sample are listed, as sequenced in a study of γδ T cells in repeated Plasmodium falciparum infection. Gammadelta T cells were flow-sorted from PBMC into Vgamma9/Vdelta2+ and Vdelta2-negative populations for bulk analysis. TCRdb reanalyzed the multiplex PCR reads using CATT. The sample yields around 86,000 delta-chain clones, more than 1.4% seen once. Material: gamma-delta T cells from blood. Receptors were obtained from a pool of human donors (malaria-infected and uninfected, not separated).

Concerning this clone: The protein held in TCRdb is that of a much larger clone and does not match this DNA's translation at residue 7, likely because of a read error; the protein shown is translated from the DNA. Here the CDR3 reads CALGGPSRPSYAPTGGYAGLIF. In nucleotides, the CDR3 is TGTGCTCTTGGGGGACCGAGTCGGCCTTCCTACGCTCCTACTGGGGGATACGCGGGCCTCATCTTT. No J gene was called, and the V gene is TRDV1; TRDD3 is taken as the D call from the table, unchecked against the DNA. The CDR3 contains 22 residues. CDR1 is TSWWSYY, CDR2 QGS, per germline.

This clone was detected a few times. A much larger clone differs by one base, so this may be a read error. The sample carries other DNA sequences with the same CDR3. This chain links TRDV1 with TRDJ1; 9 nucleotides line up with TRDD3. This CDR3 has 19 residues. The germline CDR1 and CDR2 sequences are TSWWSYY and QGS. J lost 8 bases, V lost 5 bases, and 24 bases had no gene match. CDR3 amino acids: CALGQSSRPIYWGTRKLIF. The DNA for the CDR3 is TGTGCTCTTGGGCAGAGCTCTCGGCCTATTTACTGGGGGACCAGAAAACTCATCTTT.

This clone was detected many times. The chain employs TRAV29/DV5 and TRDJ1; TRDD3 agrees at 13 bases. Unmatched junction bases numbered 31, after V lost 0 bases and J lost 11 bases. Germline V gives CDR1 NSMFDY, CDR2 ISSIKDK. The length of the CDR3 is 22 residues. DNA of the CDR3: TGTGCAGCAAGCGCCGGCGGGCCTTCCGTTCCTATACTGGGGGATACGCGGTTTGAGCTCATCTTT. It is translated as CAASAGGPSVPILGDTRFELIF.

This clone appeared many times. For this DNA, TCRdb reports the protein of a much larger clone, which diverges at residue 5, most likely from a read error; the protein presented here is translated directly from the DNA. The chain recombines TRDV2 with TRDJ3; 8 bases match TRDD3. After removal of 3 bases from V and 0 bases from J, the junction contained 3 bases not matched to a gene. From germline, CDR1 is GEAIGNYY and CDR2 EKD. This CDR3 comprises 17 residues. The CDR3 here is CACDPWGSSWDTRQMFF. The CDR3 nucleotides are TGTGCCTGTGACCCCTGGGGGAGCTCCTGGGACACCCGACAGATGTTTTTC.

The chain carries TRDV1 and TRDJ1, with 10 bases fitting TRDD3. The J gene comes from matching the DNA to germline here; TCRdb lacks it. CDR1 is TSWWSYY, CDR2 QGS, per germline. The CDR3 is 13 residues long. CDR3 residues: CSAPLGDISKLIF. The CDR3 DNA reads as TGTTCGGCCCCCCTGGGGGATATCTCTAAACTCATCTTT.

In its sample, this clone was seen many times. The J gene is TRDJ1, the V gene TRDV2; 8 bases align to TRDD3. The CDR3 is 19 amino acids. V shed 0 bases, J shed 5 bases, and the junction held 19 bases outside the gene matches. Germline V gene sequence: CDR1 GEAIGNYY, CDR2 EKD. For the CDR3, the DNA is TGTGCCTGTGACACCGTTGGTCTTGGGGGATTCGATCCGCAAGATAAACTCATCTTT. It translates to CACDTVGLGGFDPQDKLIF.

This clone appeared a few times. The TCRdb protein comes from a much larger clone and disagrees with this DNA's translation at residue 11, likely due to a read error; the protein given here is derived from the DNA. The V and J genes are TRDV3 and TRDJ2, with 7 positions matching TRDD3. TCRdb leaves out the J gene; it was filled in here by matching the DNA to germline. Germline V gene data show CDR1 as TVYSNPD and CDR2 as GDNSRS (reference sequence). The CDR3 is 16 amino acids. Here the CDR3 reads CAFLGALPTLAAQLFF. The CDR3 bases are TGTGCCTTCCTGGGGGCCCTCCCTACTTTGGCAGCACAACTCTTCTTT. The full variable domain, completed using reference TRDV3 and TRDJ2, is CDKVTQSSPDQTVASGSEVVLLCTYDTVYSNPDLFWYRIRPDYSFQFVFYGDNSRSEGADFTQGRFSVKHILTQKAFHLVISPVRTEDSATYYCAFLGALPTLAAQLFFGKGTQLIVEP.

The table lists this clone with a few counts. TCRdb shows a much larger clone's protein in place of this DNA's translation, and the two differ at residue 4, likely through a read error; the protein shown is translated from the DNA. This chain joins TRDV1 and TRDJ1, with 7 bases aligning to TRDD3. No J gene is reported in TCRdb; it was inferred here by comparing the DNA with germline. The CDR3 length is 20 residues. Per the germline V gene, CDR1 is TSWWSYY and CDR2 is QGS. The CDR3 DNA follows: TGTGCTCTTAGGGAACCCTTATACGATTTGGGGGACCTTTACACCGATAAACTCATCTTT. Its translation: CALREPLYDLGDLYTDKLIF.

This clone was observed at least ten times. The protein TCRdb gives is from a much larger clone and does not agree with this DNA's translation at residue 14, likely a read error; the protein shown here comes from the DNA. This chain connects TRDV3 to TRDJ1; 8 bases match TRDD3. Germline V gives CDR1 TVYSNPD, CDR2 GDNSRS (reference sequence). This CDR3 region has 15 residues. Here the CDR3 reads CAFSQLLRGYTKLTF. CDR3 sequence (DNA): TGTGCCTTTTCCCAGCTCTTGCGGGGATACACCAAACTCACCTTT.

This clone has a handful of counts. A far larger clone is off by one base, so a read error is likely. The identical CDR3 is also encoded by other nucleotide sequences in the sample. V gene TRDV2 combines with J gene TRDJ1; D possibly corresponds to TRDD3 (6 bases). Here the J gene came from matching the DNA to germline, since TCRdb omits it. This CDR3 has 17 residues. Germline V gene sequence: CDR1 GEAIGNYY, CDR2 EKD. CDR3: CACDTVGVTLYTDKLIF. DNA for the CDR3: TGTGCCTGTGACACCGTGGGGGTTACTCTGTACACTGATAAACTCATCTTT.

In regard to this clone: Given a far larger clone just one base away, this is likely a sequencing read error. The same CDR3 arises from other DNA sequences in this sample as well. The chain links TRDV2 to TRDJ1, with D possibly being TRDD3 (6 bases). The CDR3 is 19 amino acids. Trimming took 1 base from V and 0 from J, leaving 23 bases between them. CDR1 is GEAIGNYY, CDR2 EKD, per germline. CDR3 coding DNA: TGTGCCTGTGACACTCTGAAACTGGGTGACGCTACGTACACCGATAAACTCATCTTT. It yields the protein CACDTLKLGDATYTDKLIF.

A remark on this clone: A far larger clone is just one base off, so this is likely a read error. This sample also contains other DNA sequences that code for the same CDR3. CDR3 DNA sequence: TGTGCCTGTGACACCCTAAACCCGACAGATCGGTACACCGATAAACTCATCTTT. This translates into CACDTLNPTDRYTDKLIF. The chain carries TRDV2 and TRDJ1; D not resolved. V lost 0 bases to trimming and J lost 0 bases, with 19 bases between them. CDR1 and CDR2 (germline): GEAIGNYY, EKD. There are 18 residues in the CDR3.

About this clone: TCRdb lists the protein of a much larger clone for this DNA, which differs at residue 8, so this is likely a read error; the protein given here is translated from the DNA itself. The chain carries TRDV3 and TRDJ1, with 7 nucleotides matching TRDD3. From germline, CDR1 is TVYSNPD and CDR2 GDNSRS (reference sequence). The CDR3 totals 17 residues. V shed 0 bases, J shed 1 base, and the junction held 14 bases outside the gene matches. CDR3 DNA sequence: TGTGCCTTTAGCCGAGGGTTACCGGGGGATCCCACCGATAAACTCATCTTT. This codes for CAFSRGLPGDPTDKLIF. Combining the CDR3 with reference TRDV3 and TRDJ1 gives the whole variable domain CDKVTQSSPDQTVASGSEVVLLCTYDTVYSNPDLFWYRIRPDYSFQFVFYGDNSRSEGADFTQGRFSVKHILTQKAFHLVISPVRTEDSATYYCAFSRGLPGDPTDKLIFGKGTRVTVEP.

Comments on this clone: The amino acid sequence in TCRdb belongs to a much larger clone and departs from this DNA's translation at residue 25, likely a sequencing read error; the sequence shown is translated from the DNA. The J gene has no call, while the V gene is TRDV1; the D call of TRDD3 is as the table states it, not checked on the DNA. Per the germline V gene, CDR1 is TSWWSYY and CDR2 is QGS. This CDR3 comprises 27 residues. The CDR3 region has the DNA TGTGCTCTTGGAAGGGCTCCTTTTAATTTCTGGGGGATACACGACAGTCACTCCTCCTGGGACACCCGACAGACGTTTTTC. This encodes CALGRAPFNFWGIHDSHSSWDTRQTFF.

Only a few counts were recorded for this clone. TCRdb's entry gives the protein of a much larger clone, which mismatches this DNA's translation at residue 14, likely from a read error; the protein reported here is translated from the DNA. The chain recombines TRDV2 with TRDJ1; D is unresolved. The germline gives CDR1 GEAIGNYY, CDR2 EKD. CDR3 size: 16 residues. CDR3 bases: TGTGCCTGTGACACAGGCGAAGGACCCACCACCGATAAATTCATCTTT. It encodes CACDTGEGPTTDKFIF.

Details on this clone: A far larger clone lies a single base away; this is likely a read error. The sample holds other DNA sequences that translate to the same CDR3. The chain uses TRDV1 and TRDJ1; possible D gene TRDD3, 5 bases. As TCRdb names no J gene, one was assigned here on the basis of a DNA match to germline. The V gene lost 2 bases and the J gene lost 1 base, with 17 bases spanning the gap. The CDR3 runs 17 residues. The germline V gene has CDR1 TSWWSYY and CDR2 QGS. DNA for the CDR3: TGTGCTCTTGGGGAAGAATTGGGGCTTAGGGCCACCGATAAACTCATCTTT. It codes for CALGEELGLRATDKLIF.

For this clone: Since a much larger clone is just one base distant, this may be a read error. J is TRDJ1 and V is TRDV1, with 7 bases lining up with TRDD3. CDR3 length: 19 residues. The V and J ends lost 0 bases and 4 bases, in that order; junction bases with no gene match: 17. Germline V lookup: CDR1 TSWWSYY, CDR2 QGS. CDR3 sequence: CALGELGDLGAALGDKLIF. CDR3 coding DNA: TGTGCTCTTGGGGAACTGGGGGATTTGGGAGCGGCACTTGGCGATAAACTCATCTTT.

Worth noting for this clone: A far larger clone is one nucleotide away, so this likely arose from a read error. Other DNA sequences in the sample encode the same CDR3. This rearrangement joins TRDV1 to TRDJ1; D not certain. Trimming shortened V by 2 bases and J by 3 bases, and 19 bases separated the two germline ends. The CDR3 extends over 17 amino acids. CDR1 and CDR2 from the germline V gene are TSWWSYY and QGS. Here the CDR3 reads CALGESNSGILSDKLIF. CDR3 DNA: TGTGCTCTTGGGGAATCAAACTCTGGAATCCTTTCCGATAAACTCATCTTT.

By share, this clone ranks as medium-sized. Other nucleotide sequences from this sample produce the same CDR3. The V gene is TRDV1, the J gene TRDJ1, with TRDD3 as a possible D gene (5 bases). The V gene lost 2 bases and the J gene lost 0 bases, with 22 bases spanning the gap. The CDR3 sequence is 19 residues long. Germline CDR1 and CDR2: TSWWSYY and QGS. CDR3 loop: CALGETWGPSGKYTDKLIF. CDR3 DNA sequence: TGTGCTCTTGGGGAAACGTGGGGTCCCTCAGGGAAGTACACCGATAAACTCATCTTT.

This clone has a handful of counts. The TCRdb protein, from a much larger clone, departs from this DNA's translation at residue 5, likely by read error; the protein shown derives from the DNA. The chain uses TRDV1 and TRDJ1; tentatively, D is TRDD3 (5 bases). The CDR3 consists of 19 residues. Deletions cut 3 bases from V and 3 bases from J, with 26 bases between. Germline CDR1 and CDR2: TSWWSYY and QGS. This CDR3 reads CALGDPQGAYGDTPDKLIF. The CDR3 bases are TGTGCTCTTGGGGATCCTCAGGGGGCATACGGAGACACCCCCGATAAACTCATCTTT.

This clone was detected a few times. TCRdb attributes to this sequence the protein of a much larger clone, which differs from the DNA translation at residue 11; a read error is likely, and the protein displayed is translated from the DNA. This rearrangement joins TRDV2 to TRDJ1, with 7 bases lining up with TRDD3. The J gene comes from matching the DNA to germline here; TCRdb lacks it. Germline CDR1 reads GEAIGNYY; CDR2 reads EKD. Losses at the gene ends were 0 bases for V and 2 bases for J; bases not matched to a gene: 23. CDR3 length: 21 residues. The CDR3 region is CACDTGGSSGCTGIRTDKLIF. The CDR3, as DNA: TGTGCCTGTGACACCGGGGGATCTTCGGGGTGTACTGGGATCCGAACCGATAAACTCATCTTT.